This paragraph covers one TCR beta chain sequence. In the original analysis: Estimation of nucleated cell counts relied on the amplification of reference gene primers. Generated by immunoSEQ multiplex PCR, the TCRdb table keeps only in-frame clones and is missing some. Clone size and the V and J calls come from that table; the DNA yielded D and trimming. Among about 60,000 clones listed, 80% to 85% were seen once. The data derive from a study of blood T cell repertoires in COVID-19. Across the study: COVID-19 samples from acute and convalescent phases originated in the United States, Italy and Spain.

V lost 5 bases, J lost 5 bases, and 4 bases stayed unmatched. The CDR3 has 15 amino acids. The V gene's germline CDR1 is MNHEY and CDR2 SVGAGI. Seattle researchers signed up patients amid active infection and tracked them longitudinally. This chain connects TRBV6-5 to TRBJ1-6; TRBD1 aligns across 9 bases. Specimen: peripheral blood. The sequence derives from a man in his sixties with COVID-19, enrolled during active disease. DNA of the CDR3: TGTGCCAGCAGTCTCCGGACAGGGGATAATTCACCCCTCCACTTT. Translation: CASSLRTGDNSPLHF.